These 7 T cell receptor beta chains share one sample of origin, sequenced in a study of T-cell reconstitution after alpha-beta-depleted transplantation in children (dated by TCRdb to the mid-2010s). Library construction relied on PCR. The instrument given in TCRdb is Illumina HiSeq 2500. TCR libraries were prepared with molecular barcoding, using unique molecular identifiers to normalize TCRbeta repertoire quantification. The public reads were quality trimmed at Q25 with fastp and then assembled into clones with MiXCR by TCRdb, keeping productive beta chains. Rows merge per CDR3 protein into single entries with the most common DNA and genes. The sample contains 490,000 or so distinct CDR3 sequences, approximately 12% of them found a single time. The ten most abundant clones make up about 6% of the sample. Sequences were derived from PBMCs from the stem cell graft donor, sampled from the stem cell graft. The receptor source for this set is a human donor who donated a stem cell graft to a child with combined immunodeficiency.

This clonotype has just a few counts. The J gene is TRBJ2-3, the V gene TRBV12-3 or TRBV12-4, with 14 bases that match TRBD2. The CDR3 is made up of 17 amino acids. J was trimmed by 0 bases and V by 5 bases; bases with no gene match: 4. The DNA for the CDR3 is TGTGCCAGCAGTAGGACTAGCGGGAGGCCCAGCACAGATACGCAGTATTTT. Protein: CASSRTSGRPSTDTQYF.

The chain joins TRBV5-6 to TRBJ1-2, with D hard to call. CDR1 SGHDT and CDR2 YYEEEE come from the germline V gene. Trimming cost V 4 bases and J 0 bases, with 13 bases left between them. The CDR3 contains 15 residues. CDR3 in amino acids: CASSPLLVANYGYTF. In DNA form, the CDR3 reads TGTGCCAGCAGCCCGCTTTTGGTCGCTAACTATGGCTACACCTTC.

This clonotype was observed a few times. V gene TRBV5-1 combines with J gene TRBJ1-1, with D unresolved. CDR3 length: 13 residues. The V end was cut by 0 bases, the J end by 8 bases, with 11 bases between. Germline V gene data show CDR1 as SGHRS and CDR2 as YFSETQ. Here the CDR3 DNA reads TGCGCCAGCAGCTTGGCCTCTTTTCCCGAAGCTTTCTTT. Protein: CASSLASFPEAFF.

In this sample, this clonotype turned up a few times. The V and J genes are TRBV5-6 and TRBJ2-3; 12 bases are a match to TRBD2. The CDR3 runs 16 residues. Losses at the gene ends were 5 bases for V and 3 bases for J; bases not matched to a gene: 7. Germline V gives CDR1 SGHDT, CDR2 YYEEEE. The CDR3 DNA reads TGTGCCAGCAGTTTTCAGACTAGCGGGGGAACAGATACGCAGTATTTT. It is translated as CASSFQTSGGTDTQYF.

Ten or more counts support this clonotype. The chain combines TRBV5-1 with TRBJ2-1; 7 nucleotides line up with TRBD1. Germline CDR1 SGHRS, CDR2 YFSETQ. CDR3 length: 15 residues. The V segment lost 3 bases and the J segment 1 base; nucleotides outside the gene matches: 4. Here the CDR3 reads CASSWDSPSYNEQFF. CDR3 in DNA: TGCGCCAGCAGCTGGGACAGTCCTTCCTACAATGAGCAGTTCTTC. The variable domain in full, completed from reference TRBV5-1 and TRBJ2-1, reads KAGVTQTPRYLIKTRGQQVTLSCSPISGHRSVSWYQQTPGQGLQFLFEYFSETQRNKGNFPGRFSGRQFSNSRSEMNVSTLELGDSALYLCASSWDSPSYNEQFFGPGTRLTVL.

This clonotype was counted at least ten times. This chain connects TRBV5-1 to TRBJ2-2; the D gene could be TRBD1 or TRBD2 (5 bases each). The V gene lost 4 bases and the J gene lost 0 bases, with 10 bases spanning the gap. CDR1 and CDR2 (germline): SGHRS, YFSETQ. This CDR3 region has 15 residues. The DNA of the CDR3 is TGCGCCAGCAGCCGGGACCCCACGAACACCGGGGAGCTGTTTTTT. Translated, it gives CASSRDPTNTGELFF.

This clonotype has just a few counts. The V and J genes are TRBV7-3 and TRBJ2-5, with TRBD2 identical over 7 bases. CDR3 length: 13 residues. The V and J ends lost 5 bases and 7 bases, in that order; junction bases with no gene match: 7. Germline assignment: CDR1 SGHTA and CDR2 FQGTGA. The CDR3 spells CASSPSGATTQYF. As DNA, the CDR3 is TGTGCCAGCAGCCCCAGCGGGGCGACGACCCAGTACTTC.